This T cell receptor beta chain emerged from a study of early stage breast cancer tumors. On the study more broadly: Samples were sequenced at 9 to 10-fold average coverage.

This CDR3 is built from 17 residues. Germline-derived CDR1 and CDR2 are SGHRS and YFSETQ. J was trimmed by 5 bases and V by 0 bases; bases with no gene match: 11. Repertoires were generated with immunoSEQ multiplex PCR, while TCRdb's copy carries only in-frame clones and drops some. Seen here are some 28,000 clones, roughly 80% observed once, and the top ten hold over 9.5%. The TCR comes from a person between 60 and 69 years old with breast cancer. The sequencing input was blood. V and J are TRBV5-1 and TRBJ2-1, with TRBD2 identical over 7 bases. For the CDR3, the DNA is TGCGCCAGCAGCTTGGCCGGGTCGGCTAGCGGAAACAATGAGCAGTTCTTC. This translates into CASSLAGSASGNNEQFF.